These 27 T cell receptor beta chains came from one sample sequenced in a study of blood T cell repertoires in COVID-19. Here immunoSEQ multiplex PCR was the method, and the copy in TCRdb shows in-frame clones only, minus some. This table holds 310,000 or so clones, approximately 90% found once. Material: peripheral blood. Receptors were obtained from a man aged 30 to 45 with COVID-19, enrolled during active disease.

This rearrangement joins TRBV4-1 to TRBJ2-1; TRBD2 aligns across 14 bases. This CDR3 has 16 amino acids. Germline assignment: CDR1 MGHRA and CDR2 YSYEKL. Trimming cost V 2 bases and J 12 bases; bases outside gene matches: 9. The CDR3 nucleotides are TGCGCCAGCAGCCAAACCGGGACTAGCGGGAGAAATCGGCAGTTCTTC. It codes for CASSQTGTSGRNRQFF.

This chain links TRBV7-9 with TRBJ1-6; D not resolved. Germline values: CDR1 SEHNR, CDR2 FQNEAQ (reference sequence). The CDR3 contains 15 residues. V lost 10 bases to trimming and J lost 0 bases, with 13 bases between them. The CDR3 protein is CATKSLSSYNSPLHF. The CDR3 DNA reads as TGTGCCACCAAATCCCTCAGCTCCTATAATTCACCCCTCCACTTT.

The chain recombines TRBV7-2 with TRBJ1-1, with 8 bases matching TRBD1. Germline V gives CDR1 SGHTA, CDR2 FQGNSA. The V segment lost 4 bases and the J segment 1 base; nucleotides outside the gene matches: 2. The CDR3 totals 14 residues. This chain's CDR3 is CASSSDRANTEAFF. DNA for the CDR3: TGTGCCAGCAGCTCGGACAGGGCGAACACTGAAGCTTTCTTT.

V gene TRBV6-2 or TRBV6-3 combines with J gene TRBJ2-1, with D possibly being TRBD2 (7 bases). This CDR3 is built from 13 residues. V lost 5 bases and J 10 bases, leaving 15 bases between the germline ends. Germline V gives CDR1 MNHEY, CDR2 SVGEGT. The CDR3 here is CASSQRGGGEQFF. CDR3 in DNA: TGTGCCAGCAGTCAAAGGGGGGGTGGGGAGCAGTTCTTC.

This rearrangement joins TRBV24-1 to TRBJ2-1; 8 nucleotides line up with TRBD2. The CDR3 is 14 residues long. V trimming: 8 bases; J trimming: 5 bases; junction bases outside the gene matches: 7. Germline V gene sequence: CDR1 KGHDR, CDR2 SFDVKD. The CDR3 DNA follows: TGTGCCACCACCGCAGCGGGGGCGAACAATGAGCAGTTCTTC. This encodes CATTAAGANNEQFF.

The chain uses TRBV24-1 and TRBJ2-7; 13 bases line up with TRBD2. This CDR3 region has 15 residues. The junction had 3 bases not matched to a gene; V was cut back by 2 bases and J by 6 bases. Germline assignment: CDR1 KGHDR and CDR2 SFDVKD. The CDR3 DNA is TGTGCCACCAGTGATTCGGGACTAGCGGGATTCGAGCAGTACTTC. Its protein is CATSDSGLAGFEQYF.

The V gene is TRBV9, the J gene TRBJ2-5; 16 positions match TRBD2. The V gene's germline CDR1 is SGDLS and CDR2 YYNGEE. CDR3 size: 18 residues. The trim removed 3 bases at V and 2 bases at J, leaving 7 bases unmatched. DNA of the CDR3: TGTGCCAGCAGCGGGGGACTAGCGGGAGGGAGGGGACAAGAGACCCAGTACTTC. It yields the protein CASSGGLAGGRGQETQYF.

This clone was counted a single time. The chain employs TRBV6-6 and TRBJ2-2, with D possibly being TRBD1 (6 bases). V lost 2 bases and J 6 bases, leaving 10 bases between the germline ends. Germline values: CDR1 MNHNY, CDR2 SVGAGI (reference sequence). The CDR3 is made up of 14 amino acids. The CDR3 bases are TGTGCCAGCAGTTACACAGGGCGGGCCGGGGAGCTGTTTTTT. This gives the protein CASSYTGRAGELFF.

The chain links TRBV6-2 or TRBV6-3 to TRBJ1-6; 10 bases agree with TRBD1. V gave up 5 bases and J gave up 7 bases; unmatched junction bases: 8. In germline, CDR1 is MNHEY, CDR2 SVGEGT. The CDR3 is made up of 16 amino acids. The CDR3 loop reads CASSDRDRGMNSPLHF. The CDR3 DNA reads TGTGCCAGCAGTGACCGGGACAGGGGTATGAATTCACCCCTCCACTTT.

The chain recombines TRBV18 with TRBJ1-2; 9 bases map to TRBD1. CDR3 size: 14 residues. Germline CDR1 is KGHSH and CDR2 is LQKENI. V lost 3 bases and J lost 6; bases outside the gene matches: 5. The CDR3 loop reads CASSPITGGDGYTF. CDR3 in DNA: TGTGCCAGCTCACCGATTACAGGGGGCGATGGCTACACCTTC. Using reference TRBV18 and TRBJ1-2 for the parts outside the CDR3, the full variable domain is NAGVMQNPRHLVRRRGQEARLRCSPMKGHSHVYWYRQLPEEGLKFMVYLQKENIIDESGMPKERFSAEFPKEGPSILRIQQVVRGDSAAYFCASSPITGGDGYTFGSGTRLTVV.

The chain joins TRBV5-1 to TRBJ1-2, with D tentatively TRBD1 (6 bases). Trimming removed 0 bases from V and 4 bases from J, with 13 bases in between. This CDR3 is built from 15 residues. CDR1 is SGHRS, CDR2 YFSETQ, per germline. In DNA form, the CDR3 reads TGCGCCAGCAGCTTGGGGACAGCTCTAGTCTATGGCTACACCTTC. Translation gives CASSLGTALVYGYTF.

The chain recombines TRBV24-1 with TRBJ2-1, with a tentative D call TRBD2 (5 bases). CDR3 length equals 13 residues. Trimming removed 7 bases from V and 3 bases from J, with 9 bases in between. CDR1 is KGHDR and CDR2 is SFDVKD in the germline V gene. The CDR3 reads CATRAEVYNEQFF. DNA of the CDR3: TGTGCCACCAGAGCGGAAGTCTACAATGAGCAGTTCTTC.

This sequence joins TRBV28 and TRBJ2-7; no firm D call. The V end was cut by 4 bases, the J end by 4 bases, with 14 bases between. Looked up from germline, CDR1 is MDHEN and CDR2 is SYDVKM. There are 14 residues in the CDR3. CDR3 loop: CASSSPPYFYEQYF. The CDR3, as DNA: TGTGCCAGCAGTTCCCCTCCCTACTTTTACGAGCAGTACTTC.

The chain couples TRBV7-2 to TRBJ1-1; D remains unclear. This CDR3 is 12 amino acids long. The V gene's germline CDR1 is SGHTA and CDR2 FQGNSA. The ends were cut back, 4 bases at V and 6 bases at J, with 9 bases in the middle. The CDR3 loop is CASSYTKAEAFF. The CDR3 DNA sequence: TGTGCCAGCAGCTACACTAAAGCTGAAGCTTTCTTT.

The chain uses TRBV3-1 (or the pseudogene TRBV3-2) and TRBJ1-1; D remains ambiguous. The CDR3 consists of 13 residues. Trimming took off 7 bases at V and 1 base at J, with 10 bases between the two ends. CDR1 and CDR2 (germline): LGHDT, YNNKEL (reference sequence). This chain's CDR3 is CASTRGENTEAFF. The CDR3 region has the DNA TGTGCCAGCACCCGCGGGGAGAACACTGAAGCTTTCTTT.

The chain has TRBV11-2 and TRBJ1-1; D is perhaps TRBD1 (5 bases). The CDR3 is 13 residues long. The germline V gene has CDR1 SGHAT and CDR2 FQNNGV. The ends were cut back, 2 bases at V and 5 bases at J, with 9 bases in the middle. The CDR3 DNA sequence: TGTGCCAGCAGCTTAAAAAGGGGAACTGAAGCTTTCTTT. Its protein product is CASSLKRGTEAFF.

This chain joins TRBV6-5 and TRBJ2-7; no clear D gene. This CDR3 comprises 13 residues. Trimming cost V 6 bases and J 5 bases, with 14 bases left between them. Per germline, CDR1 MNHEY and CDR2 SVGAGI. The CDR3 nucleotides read TGTGCCAGCAGGACGGCTTCGACACACGAGCAGTACTTC. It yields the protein CASRTASTHEQYF.

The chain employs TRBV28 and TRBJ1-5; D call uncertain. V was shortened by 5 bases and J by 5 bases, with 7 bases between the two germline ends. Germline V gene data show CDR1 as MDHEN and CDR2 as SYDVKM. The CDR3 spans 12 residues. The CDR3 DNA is TGTGCCAGCAGTCCCTCGTATCAGCCCCAGCATTTT. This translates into CASSPSYQPQHF.

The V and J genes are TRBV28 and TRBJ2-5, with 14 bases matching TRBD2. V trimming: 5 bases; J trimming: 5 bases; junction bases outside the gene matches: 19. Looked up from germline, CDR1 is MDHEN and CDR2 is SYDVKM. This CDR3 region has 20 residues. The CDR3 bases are TGTGCCAGCAGTCCGGGACTAGCGGGAGTCGGACGGGGTTGGCGGGAGACCCAGTACTTC. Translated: CASSPGLAGVGRGWRETQYF.

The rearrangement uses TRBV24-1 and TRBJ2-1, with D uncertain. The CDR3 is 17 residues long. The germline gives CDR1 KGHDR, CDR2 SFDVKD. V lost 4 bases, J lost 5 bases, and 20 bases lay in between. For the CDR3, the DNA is TGTGCCACCAGTGACTCCCGAGGCCTGTCCCACCACAATGAGCAGTTCTTC. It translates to CATSDSRGLSHHNEQFF.

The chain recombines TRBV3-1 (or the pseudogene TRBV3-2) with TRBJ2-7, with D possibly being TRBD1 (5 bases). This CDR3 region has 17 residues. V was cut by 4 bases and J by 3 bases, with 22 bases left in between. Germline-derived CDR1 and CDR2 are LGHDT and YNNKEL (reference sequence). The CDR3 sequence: CASSPGNQGRMDYEQYF. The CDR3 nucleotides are TGTGCCAGCAGCCCCGGAAATCAGGGAAGAATGGACTACGAGCAGTACTTC.

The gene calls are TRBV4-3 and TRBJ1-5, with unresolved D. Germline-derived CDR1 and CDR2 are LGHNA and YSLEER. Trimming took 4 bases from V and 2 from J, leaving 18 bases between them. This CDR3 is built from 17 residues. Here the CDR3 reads CASSRVENAGCNQPQHF. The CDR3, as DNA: TGCGCCAGCAGCCGAGTCGAAAACGCAGGCTGCAATCAGCCCCAGCATTTT.

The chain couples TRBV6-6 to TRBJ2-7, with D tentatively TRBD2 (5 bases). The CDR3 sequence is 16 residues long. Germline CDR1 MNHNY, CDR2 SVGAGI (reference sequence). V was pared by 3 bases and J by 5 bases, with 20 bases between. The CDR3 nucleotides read TGTGCCAGCAGTTATGGCCCTTCGCGGGCGAACGACGAGCAGTACTTC. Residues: CASSYGPSRANDEQYF.

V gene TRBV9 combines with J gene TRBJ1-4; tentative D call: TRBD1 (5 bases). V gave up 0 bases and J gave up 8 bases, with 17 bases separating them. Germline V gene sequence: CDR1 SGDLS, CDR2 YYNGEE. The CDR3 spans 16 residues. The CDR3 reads CASSVGDIGVYEKLFF. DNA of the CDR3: TGTGCCAGCAGCGTAGGTGACATAGGGGTTTACGAAAAACTGTTTTTT.

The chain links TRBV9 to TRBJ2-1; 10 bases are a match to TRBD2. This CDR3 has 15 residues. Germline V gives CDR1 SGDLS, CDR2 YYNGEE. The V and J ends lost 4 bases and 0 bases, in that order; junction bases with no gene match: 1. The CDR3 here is CASSSSGSSYNEQFF. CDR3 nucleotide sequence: TGTGCCAGCAGCTCTAGCGGGAGCTCCTACAATGAGCAGTTCTTC. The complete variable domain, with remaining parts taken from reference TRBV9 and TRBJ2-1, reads DSGVTQTPKHLITATGQRVTLRCSPRSGDLSVYWYQQSLDQGLQFLIQYYNGEERAKGNILERFSAQQFPDLHSELNLSSLELGDSALYFCASSSSGSSYNEQFFGPGTRLTVL.

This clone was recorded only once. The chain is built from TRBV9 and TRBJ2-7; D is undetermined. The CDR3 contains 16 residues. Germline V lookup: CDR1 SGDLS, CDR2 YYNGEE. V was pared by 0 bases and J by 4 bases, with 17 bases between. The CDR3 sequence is CASSVGIGEVFYEQYF. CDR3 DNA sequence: TGTGCCAGCAGCGTAGGGATAGGAGAAGTATTTTACGAGCAGTACTTC.

The DNA of the CDR3 is TGTGCCAGCAGCCTTCGAATCTCCGGGACTAGCGGGAGTAATTTTGAAGATACGCAGTATTTT. It yields the protein CASSLRISGTSGSNFEDTQYF. The chain uses TRBV3-1 (or the pseudogene TRBV3-2) and TRBJ2-3; TRBD2 matches 14 bases. Looked up from germline, CDR1 is LGHDT and CDR2 is YNNKEL (reference sequence). The trim removed 4 bases at V and 5 bases at J, leaving 20 bases unmatched. This CDR3 spans 21 amino acids.